This TCR beta chain was captured by sequencing in a study of cytomegalovirus exposure and HLA in healthy donors. Both 60 Vbeta primers and 13 Jbeta primers went into the PCR. Data came from immunoSEQ multiplex PCR; TCRdb stores just in-frame clones and leaves some out. The sample lists around 170,000 clones; approximately 80% were seen once. Whole-study findings and limits: HLA allele associations emerged for around 15,000 TCR beta sequences in a later analysis, at 0.05 false discovery rate. It was 150 to 200 TCR beta chains that were listed as cytomegalovirus-associated. TRBV6-2, TRBV6-3 and some other V segments were excluded as indistinguishable.

As for this clone: What it recognizes is unknown.

The ends lost 8 bases at V and 7 bases at J; junction bases unmatched: 7. Looked up from germline, CDR1 is MDHEN and CDR2 is SYDVKM. This CDR3 comprises 13 residues. Whereas donors were nominally healthy upon sampling, unrecorded immune exposures were probable. The sequenced sample was PBMCs. This receptor was taken from a girl aged 5-17 years in good health and CMV-seropositive. The genes are TRBV28 and TRBJ2-2; 7 positions match TRBD1. The DNA of the CDR3 is TGTGCCAGCTCGACAGGGTACGGCGGGGAGCTGTTTTTT. This translates into CASSTGYGGELFF. The whole variable domain, filled in from reference TRBV28 and TRBJ2-2, reads DVKVTQSSRYLVKRTGEKVFLECVQDMDHENMFWYRQDPGLGLRLIYFSYDVKMKEKGDIPEGYSVSREKKERFSLILESASTNQTSMYLCASSTGYGGELFFGEGSRLTVL.